These T cell receptor beta chains were read from a single sample in a study of blood T cell repertoires in COVID-19. Assay used: immunoSEQ multiplex PCR; TCRdb lists only in-frame clones, some missing. This table holds a few hundred thousand clones, around 87% found once. The specimen was PBMCs or T cells enriched from blood (not recorded which). All receptors come from a middle-aged man in a cohort exposed to, infected with or recovered from COVID-19 (not recorded which). Each CDR3 is given with its conserved first and last residue. Each record gives: V gene, clone size, J gene, D gene, CDR3 protein, CDR3 DNA. The D gene is left open where the match is weak. A clone size is listed for some rows: how often the clone was seen (once, few, many), or a class if it is expanded.

V: TRBV30; size: .; J: TRBJ1-1; D: .; CDR3: CAWGRGPGAPEAFF; DNA: TGTGCCTGGGGCCGGGGCCCAGGGGCCCCTGAAGCTTTCTTT
V: TRBV2; size: .; J: TRBJ2-1; D: .; CDR3: CASSEETLTYNEQFF; DNA: TGTGCCAGCAGTGAGGAGACCCTCACCTACAATGAGCAGTTCTTC
V: TRBV10-1; size: .; J: TRBJ2-7; D: .; CDR3: CASSETGGGYEQYF; DNA: TGCGCCAGCAGTGAGACAGGGGGGGGCTACGAGCAGTACTTC
V: TRBV5-1; size: .; J: TRBJ1-4; D: .; CDR3: CASSLDPGVEEKLFF; DNA: TGCGCCAGCAGCTTGGACCCGGGGGTGGAGGAAAAACTGTTTTTT
V: TRBV9; size: .; J: TRBJ1-3; D: TRBD1; CDR3: CASSARQGASGNTIYF; DNA: TGTGCCAGCAGCGCGAGACAGGGGGCCTCTGGAAACACCATATATTTT
V: TRBV2; size: few; J: TRBJ2-1; D: .; CDR3: CASTAGYEQFF; DNA: TGTGCCAGCACCGCGGGGTATGAGCAGTTCTTC
V: TRBV5-1; size: .; J: TRBJ2-7; D: TRBD1; CDR3: CASSPDRDSSYEQYF; DNA: TGCGCCAGCAGCCCTGACAGGGATAGCTCCTACGAGCAGTACTTC
V: TRBV7-2; size: .; J: TRBJ2-1; D: TRBD2; CDR3: CASSLGTSGNEQFF; DNA: TGTGCCAGCAGCTTGGGGACTAGCGGGAATGAGCAGTTCTTC
V: TRBV4-1; size: .; J: TRBJ2-7; D: .; CDR3: CASSHSSYEQYF; DNA: TGCGCCAGCAGCCACTCTAGCTACGAGCAGTACTTC
V: TRBV19; size: .; J: TRBJ1-4; D: .; CDR3: CASTPPGQEKLFF; DNA: TGTGCCAGTACCCCTCCGGGTCAGGAAAAACTGTTTTTT
V: TRBV11-3; size: once; J: TRBJ1-1; D: .; CDR3: CASSLNAVNTEAFF; DNA: TGTGCCAGCAGCTTAAACGCAGTGAACACTGAAGCTTTCTTT
V: TRBV6-1; size: .; J: TRBJ1-1; D: .; CDR3: CASSEIGQNTEAFF; DNA: TGTGCCAGCAGTGAAATCGGACAGAACACTGAAGCTTTCTTT
V: TRBV5-1; size: .; J: TRBJ2-1; D: TRBD2; CDR3: CASSLVGGSSYNEQFF; DNA: TGCGCCAGCAGCTTGGTAGGCGGGAGCTCCTACAATGAGCAGTTCTTC
V: TRBV6-5; size: .; J: TRBJ1-5; D: TRBD1; CDR3: CASTRGQGADQPQHF; DNA: TGTGCCAGCACCCGGGGACAGGGGGCAGATCAGCCCCAGCATTTT
V: TRBV6-1; size: .; J: TRBJ2-3; D: TRBD1; CDR3: CASSDGGRGTDTQYF; DNA: TGTGCCAGCAGTGACGGCGGCAGGGGGACAGATACGCAGTATTTT
V: TRBV3-1/TRBV3-2; size: once; J: TRBJ2-7; D: TRBD2; CDR3: CASSLYSGLVYDEQYF; DNA: TGTGCCAGCAGCCTCTATTCGGGACTAGTGTACGACGAGCAGTACTTC
V: TRBV10-3; size: .; J: TRBJ1-2; D: .; CDR3: CAISEGRPGGYTF; DNA: TGTGCCATCAGTGAGGGGAGGCCGGGGGGCTACACCTTC
V: TRBV9; size: .; J: TRBJ2-3; D: TRBD2; CDR3: CASSVAGTKADTQYF; DNA: TGTGCCAGCAGCGTAGCGGGGACTAAGGCAGATACGCAGTATTTT
V: TRBV4-2; size: .; J: TRBJ2-4; D: .; CDR3: CASSQDRGMLGKNIQYF; DNA: TGTGCCAGCAGCCAAGATCGGGGGATGCTTGGCAAAAACATTCAGTACTTC
V: TRBV6-5; size: .; J: TRBJ2-2; D: .; CDR3: CASSYSNPTGELFF; DNA: TGTGCCAGCAGTTACTCGAATCCTACGGGGGAGCTGTTTTTT
V: TRBV27; size: .; J: TRBJ2-1; D: .; CDR3: CASSLWAGSYNEQFF; DNA: TGTGCCAGCAGTTTATGGGCGGGTTCCTACAATGAGCAGTTCTTC
V: TRBV7-8; size: .; J: TRBJ2-1; D: TRBD2; CDR3: CASSLVAGREFF; DNA: TGTGCCAGCAGCTTAGTAGCGGGGAGGGAGTTCTTC